This T cell receptor (beta chain) was identified in a study of shared clonotypes between healthy human individuals. Study results and caveats: Clonotype sharing among donors likely depends on sequencing depth.

To note about this clone: Its cognate antigen is unknown. Other DNA sequences in the sample encode the same CDR3.

Genomic DNA from each subset was divided evenly over several immunoSEQ plates. TCRdb's copy holds only in-frame clones and misses some; the assay was immunoSEQ multiplex PCR. Of roughly 500,000 clones in the sample, 81% were seen once. Only Caucasian adults living in Nashville, Tennessee served as donors. Unsorted material relied on about 100 million PBMCs as the source of genomic DNA. The CDR3 consists of 14 residues. The V gene lost 3 bases and the J gene lost 0 bases, with 9 bases spanning the gap. The germline V gene has CDR1 LNHDA and CDR2 SQIVND (reference sequence). Sequencing was done on a sample of PBMCs. The chain couples TRBV19 to TRBJ2-7; possibly TRBD2 for D (6 bases). The clonotype originates from a middle-aged woman in good health. Some clones in this sample may be carry-over from other donors' samples. The CDR3 DNA reads TGTGCCAGTAGTATTGCGGGACCCTCCTACGAGCAGTACTTC. The encoded protein is CASSIAGPSYEQYF.